The rows below give T cell receptor beta chains drawn from one sample of a study of OX40 agonist ivuxolimab in advanced cancers. The data were produced by immunoSEQ multiplex PCR, yet TCRdb's version contains in-frame clones alone and is incomplete. The sample has around 80,000 clones; roughly nine tenths are singletons. Material: CD4+ or CD8+ T cells sorted from blood, obtained in a trial of the OX40 agonist ivuxolimab. These TCRs come from an adult with an advanced solid tumor such as melanoma, head and neck, liver or kidney cancer. Each CDR3 is given with its conserved first and last residue. The D gene is left open where the match is weak. Rows may omit the clone size; those that give it use once, few, many or a size class.

>TRBV30|-|TRBJ2-3|-
TGTGCCTGGAGTTGGGGGGGCACAGATACGCAGTATTTT
CAWSWGGTDTQYF
>TRBV19|-|TRBJ2-4|-
TGTGCCAGTACCTCCCTGTTTGGGAACATTCAGTACTTC
CASTSLFGNIQYF
>TRBV4-3|-|TRBJ2-7|TRBD2
TGCGCCAGCAGCCAAGAGATCTGGCGCGGGACTAGCGGGAGCGGCAACGAGCAGTACTTC
CASSQEIWRGTSGSGNEQYF
>TRBV27|-|TRBJ2-7|TRBD1
TGTGCCAGCAGTATACCCGGGACAGCGAATTCCTACGAGCAGTACTTC
CASSIPGTANSYEQYF
>TRBV11-2|-|TRBJ1-2|-
TGTGCCAGCAGCTTAAATACCCAGGGTAATGGCTACACCTTC
CASSLNTQGNGYTF
>TRBV6-1|once|TRBJ2-3|-
TGTGCCAGCAACAGGGTCCGAAGCACAGATACGCAGTATTTT
CASNRVRSTDTQYF
>TRBV5-4|once|TRBJ1-2|-
TGTGCCAGCAGCCCCGGGACGGCGGTAAACTATGGCTACACCTTC
CASSPGTAVNYGYTF
>TRBV5-1|-|TRBJ2-1|-
TGCGCCAGCGGTTTAAGCTACAATGAGCAGTTCTTC
CASGLSYNEQFF
>TRBV2|-|TRBJ2-2|-
TGTGCCAGCAGTGAGACCGTCCCCAACACCGGGGAGCTGTTTTTT
CASSETVPNTGELFF
>TRBV4-3|-|TRBJ1-2|-
TGCGCCAGCAGCCAAGGAGACAGGAACCTTGGGGGCTACACCTTC
CASSQGDRNLGGYTF
>TRBV18|few|TRBJ2-2|-
TGTGCCAGCTCACCACCGCAGGGTTGGACCGGGGAGCTGTTTTTT
CASSPPQGWTGELFF
>TRBV6-5|-|TRBJ2-1|-
TGTGCCAGCAGACCGGGGACACCTTACAATGAGCAGTTCTTC
CASRPGTPYNEQFF
>TRBV7-2|-|TRBJ1-1|-
TGTGCCAGCAGCTTCCAGTCGGTAGGGAGTACTGAAGCTTTCTTT
CASSFQSVGSTEAFF
>TRBV10-1|-|TRBJ1-2|-
TGCGCCAGCAGTGACTCGACCCGCAGGGAAATTGGCTACACCTTC
CASSDSTRREIGYTF
>TRBV7-9|-|TRBJ2-5|TRBD1
TGTGCCAGCACCCAACAGGGGATAAGATCAGAGACCCAGTACTTC
CASTQQGIRSETQYF
>TRBV30|once|TRBJ2-7|-
TGTGCCTGGAGAACGGGGCCTAGTTCCTACGAGCAGTACTTC
CAWRTGPSSYEQYF
>TRBV15|-|TRBJ2-1|TRBD2
TGTGCCACCAGCAGAGTCCTAGCGGGAGGAGATGAGCAGTTCTTC
CATSRVLAGGDEQFF
>TRBV6-1|-|TRBJ2-7|-
TGTGCCAGCAGTGTAAACAGTTACGAGCAGTACTTC
CASSVNSYEQYF
>TRBV6-1|-|TRBJ1-6|-
TGTGCCAGCAGTGATAACCGGGCCCAATATAATTCACCCCTCCACTTT
CASSDNRAQYNSPLHF
>TRBV7-8|once|TRBJ1-1|-
TGTGCCAGCAGCTTTCCAGGGGAGAACACTGAAGCTTTCTTT
CASSFPGENTEAFF
>TRBV10-3|-|TRBJ2-7|TRBD1
TGTGCCATCAGTGGGGCCAGGGGGCGGTACGAGCAGTACTTC
CAISGARGRYEQYF
>TRBV10-3|once|TRBJ2-1|TRBD2
TGTGCCACCAGTAGCGGGAGGGCCATGGATGAGCAGTTCTTC
CATSSGRAMDEQFF
>TRBV6-6|-|TRBJ2-3|-
TGTGCCAGCAGTTACTCCGATCCGGGGGGCACAGATACGCAGTATTTT
CASSYSDPGGTDTQYF
>TRBV10-3|-|TRBJ2-5|-
TGTGCCATCAGTAAGGGGGTAGCGTTGGGGGAGACCCAGTACTTC
CAISKGVALGETQYF
>TRBV6-5|-|TRBJ1-2|-
TGTGCCAGCAGTTCGCAAACCGGGACAAGGGGGGGCTACACCTTC
CASSSQTGTRGGYTF
>TRBV21-1|once|TRBJ2-1|-
TGTGCCAGCAGCAAAGAGGGGGCATTGTACAATGAGCAGTTCTTC
CASSKEGALYNEQFF
>TRBV4-1|few|TRBJ1-4|-
TGCGCCAGCAGCCGGTCAGGCGAAAAACTGTTTTTT
CASSRSGEKLFF
>TRBV2|-|TRBJ2-7|-
TGTGCCAGCAGTGAAATCCCGGGAGAAGAGTACTTC
CASSEIPGEEYF
>TRBV19|-|TRBJ2-3|TRBD2
TGTGCCAGTAGTCGCGGGAGTCCAGATACGCAGTATTTT
CASSRGSPDTQYF
>TRBV9|-|TRBJ2-7|-
TGTGCCAGCAGCTCTACTGGAGTTTCCAGCGAGCAGTACTTC
CASSSTGVSSEQYF
>TRBV18|-|TRBJ2-3|-
TGTGCCAGCTCACCATCTCTCGGGTCTACAGATACGCAGTATTTT
CASSPSLGSTDTQYF
>TRBV18|-|TRBJ2-7|TRBD1
TGTGCCAGCTCACCTTACGACAGGGACGAGCAGTACTTC
CASSPYDRDEQYF
>TRBV30|-|TRBJ1-3|-
TGTGCCTGGACTCGGACTGGGGTCGGAAACACCATATATTTT
CAWTRTGVGNTIYF
>TRBV28|-|TRBJ2-2|-
TGTGCCTCCTGGTGGGGGACGGGCACCGGGGAGCTGTTTTTT
CASWWGTGTGELFF
>TRBV29-1|-|TRBJ2-3|-
TGCAGCGTTGTAAAGTCCACAGATACGCAGTATTTT
CSVVKSTDTQYF
>TRBV5-6|-|TRBJ1-5|-
TGTGCCAGCAGTCAGGGACACATTAGCAATCAGCCCCAGCATTTT
CASSQGHISNQPQHF
>TRBV7-2|-|TRBJ2-4|-
TGTGCCAGCAGCTCGGGACGGGGGCAGGCCAAAAACATTCAGTACTTC
CASSSGRGQAKNIQYF
>TRBV5-1|-|TRBJ1-4|TRBD1
TGCGCCAGCAGCTCGGGACAGGAGAATGAAAAACTGTTTTTT
CASSSGQENEKLFF
>TRBV9|-|TRBJ2-1|TRBD2
TGTGCCAGCAGCGTATACTCTAGAAGCGGGAGTAGCGGGGATGAGCAGTTCTTC
CASSVYSRSGSSGDEQFF
>TRBV27|-|TRBJ2-1|-
TGTGCCAGCAGTTTAAGAGGGCGGCAGGGTTTGTATGAGCAGTTCTTC
CASSLRGRQGLYEQFF
>TRBV4-1|few|TRBJ2-1|-
TGCGCCAGCAGCCGCGGCCGCCGGAATGAGCAGTTCTTC
CASSRGRRNEQFF
>TRBV30|-|TRBJ2-7|-
TGTGCCTGGAGGCAAAGGACCCTACCCTACGAGCAGTACTTC
CAWRQRTLPYEQYF
>TRBV11-3|-|TRBJ1-1|-
TGTGCCAGCAGCCCCCCTACAGGGATGGGCACTGAAGCTTTCTTT
CASSPPTGMGTEAFF
>TRBV28|-|TRBJ2-3|TRBD2
TGTGCCAGCAGGAGACTAGCGGGAGACCGGGGAGGTAGCACAGATACGCAGTATTTT
CASRRLAGDRGGSTDTQYF
>TRBV11-1|-|TRBJ2-7|TRBD1
TGTGCCAGCAGCCAACGGACAGGGGCCGCCTACGAGCAGTACTTC
CASSQRTGAAYEQYF
>TRBV4-2|-|TRBJ2-7|TRBD1
TGTGCCAGCAGCCAAGATCTTATAGGGACAGGGGCGAGAGAGCAGTACTTC
CASSQDLIGTGAREQYF
>TRBV2|-|TRBJ1-4|TRBD1
TGTGCCAGCAGTGTTTCAGGGGGCGGCGAAAAACTGTTTTTT
CASSVSGGGEKLFF
>TRBV5-1|once|TRBJ2-2|-
TGCGCCAGCAGACGGAGGGAAGACGGGGAGCTGTTTTTT
CASRRREDGELFF
>TRBV7-4|-|TRBJ2-4|-
TGTGCCAGCAGCTTAGGGGGCGGGTGGGCCAAAAACATTCAGTACTTC
CASSLGGGWAKNIQYF
>TRBV12-5|-|TRBJ1-1|-
TGTGCTAGTGGTTTGGTACTGGGGGCCACTGAAGCTTTCTTT
CASGLVLGATEAFF
>TRBV19|-|TRBJ1-5|TRBD1
TGTGCCAGTAGTACCCAGGGGACAGGGTTCAATCAGCCCCAGCATTTT
CASSTQGTGFNQPQHF